The 26 T cell receptor beta chains given below trace back to one sample, sequenced in a study of T cell responses to AZD1222 COVID-19 vaccine. Assay: immunoSEQ multiplex PCR; the TCRdb copy retains only in-frame clones and omits some. The data show about 130,000 clones, 88% seen once. The sequences come from peripheral blood, collected on day 0 of MenACWY control vaccination. These receptors were taken from an adult in good health.

The chain uses TRBV29-1 and TRBJ1-4, with D unclear. V was pared by 4 bases and J by 4 bases, with 10 bases between. Germline V CDR1 and CDR2: SQVTM, ANQGSEA. The CDR3 length is 13 residues. The CDR3 coding sequence is TGCAGCGTTGTAGTAGAGTTTAATGAAAAACTGTTTTTT. Translation gives CSVVVEFNEKLFF.

This clone has more than one count but fewer than ten. This chain joins TRBV5-5 and TRBJ2-2; D remains ambiguous. This CDR3 region has 16 residues. The germline V gene has CDR1 SGHKS and CDR2 YYEKEE (reference sequence). Trimming took 4 bases from V and 5 from J, leaving 18 bases between them. CDR3 bases: TGTGCCAGCAGCCCTATAGGAGTGGAGCCGACCGGGGAGCTGTTTTTT. It is translated as CASSPIGVEPTGELFF.

The chain joins TRBV5-8 to TRBJ1-2, with a weak D call TRBD1 (6 bases). Trimming removed 1 base at V and 7 bases at J, with 20 bases between. Germline V lookup: CDR1 SGHTS, CDR2 YDEGEE. The CDR3 sequence is 16 residues long. CDR3 DNA sequence: TGTGCCAGCAGCTTGTTTCGCGCGGGGGCCGTGGCTGGCTACACCTTC. Amino acid sequence: CASSLFRAGAVAGYTF.

The rearrangement links TRBV4-1 to TRBJ2-7; TRBD1 might be the D (6 bases). V was trimmed by 3 bases and J by 1 base, leaving 19 bases between them. Per germline, CDR1 MGHRA and CDR2 YSYEKL. This CDR3 is built from 17 residues. CDR3 coding DNA: TGCGCCAGCAGCCACGGTTACAGGGTAACGGGTTCCTACGAGCAGTACTTC. This codes for CASSHGYRVTGSYEQYF.

The chain couples TRBV13 to TRBJ2-3; no clear D. Germline V gene lookup returns CDR1 PRHDT and CDR2 FYEKMQ (reference sequence). Trimming took 5 bases from V and 1 from J, leaving 7 bases between them. The CDR3 is 13 amino acids. As DNA, the CDR3 is TGTGCCAGCAGCCCCCCTGGCACAGATACGCAGTATTTT. It specifies CASSPPGTDTQYF.

The V gene is TRBV5-1, the J gene TRBJ2-3; D is undetermined. Trimming took 3 bases from V and 11 from J, leaving 16 bases between them. There are 13 residues in the CDR3. Germline V gene lookup returns CDR1 SGHRS and CDR2 YFSETQ. The CDR3 sequence is CASSYGRDLMQYF. The CDR3 DNA follows: TGCGCCAGCAGCTATGGAAGGGATTTAATGCAGTATTTT.

There are a few counts of this clone. V usage is TRBV6-5 and J usage is TRBJ2-3; D could derive from TRBD1 or TRBD2 (5 bases each). This CDR3 contains 13 residues. V was trimmed by 5 bases and J by 8 bases, leaving 14 bases between them. The germline gives CDR1 MNHEY, CDR2 SVGAGI. The CDR3 sequence is CASSRDGDGTQYF. CDR3 nucleotide sequence: TGTGCCAGCAGTAGAGACGGGGACGGTACGCAGTATTTT.

The chain links TRBV25-1 to TRBJ1-2; a possible D gene is TRBD1 (5 bases). V was pared by 1 base and J by 2 bases, with 8 bases between. The CDR3 spans 14 residues. Germline V CDR1 and CDR2: MGHDK, SYGVNS. CDR3 bases: TGTGCCAGCAGTGAATCAGGGACGAACTATGGCTACACCTTC. Residues: CASSESGTNYGYTF.

This clone was detected only once. The chain carries TRBV6-6 and TRBJ1-1, with D possibly TRBD1 on 6 matching bases. V gave up 2 bases and J gave up 0 bases, with 13 bases separating them. CDR1 MNHNY and CDR2 SVGAGI come from the germline V gene (reference sequence). This CDR3 spans 16 amino acids. In nucleotides, the CDR3 is TGTGCCAGCAGTTACGGGGGGGGGCGCGTGAACACTGAAGCTTTCTTT. Its protein is CASSYGGGRVNTEAFF.

The table lists this clone with a count of one. This sequence joins TRBV6-5 and TRBJ2-7; 8 bases map to TRBD1. This CDR3 has 16 residues. The germline gives CDR1 MNHEY, CDR2 SVGAGI. Trimming removed 2 bases from V and 4 bases from J; junction bases left unmatched: 10. The CDR3 protein is CASSYRTGLPPYEQYF. For the CDR3, the DNA is TGTGCCAGCAGTTACCGGACAGGGTTACCCCCTTACGAGCAGTACTTC.

The DNA for the CDR3 is TGTGCCAGCAGTTCCGGGACAGGGCTTAACGAGCAGTACTTC. Encoded protein: CASSSGTGLNEQYF. The chain is built from TRBV6-5 and TRBJ2-7; 9 bases line up with TRBD1. There are 14 residues in the CDR3. Trimming removed 4 bases from V and 5 bases from J; junction bases left unmatched: 6. Looked up from germline, CDR1 is MNHEY and CDR2 is SVGAGI.

The rearrangement links TRBV19 to TRBJ2-7, with 7 bases that match TRBD1. Germline V gene lookup returns CDR1 LNHDA and CDR2 SQIVND (reference sequence). This CDR3 region has 14 residues. After removal of 8 bases from V and 5 bases from J, the junction contained 12 bases not matched to a gene. The chain's CDR3 is CASSLRQGWNEQYF. The CDR3 nucleotides read TGTGCCAGTTCCCTCAGACAGGGTTGGAACGAGCAGTACTTC.

The V call is TRBV19, the J call TRBJ2-2; perhaps TRBD1 as D (5 bases). The CDR3 totals 17 residues. CDR1 LNHDA and CDR2 SQIVND come from the germline V gene (reference sequence). Trimming cost V 3 bases and J 1 base, with 15 bases left between them. The CDR3 is CASSMGLFGGNTGELFF. The DNA of the CDR3 is TGTGCCAGTAGTATGGGGCTTTTCGGTGGGAACACCGGGGAGCTGTTTTTT.

The chain recombines TRBV25-1 with TRBJ1-1; 7 bases agree with TRBD1. V lost 6 bases to trimming and J lost 4 bases; unmatched junction nucleotides: 8. The CDR3 consists of 14 residues. From germline, CDR1 is MGHDK and CDR2 SYGVNS. The DNA of the CDR3 is TGTGCCAGCAGACCCACCTGGGACAGCACTGAAGCTTTCTTT. Its translation is CASRPTWDSTEAFF.

The rearrangement uses TRBV30 and TRBJ1-1; a weak D match, TRBD1 (5 bases). This CDR3 comprises 13 residues. Looked up from germline, CDR1 is GTSNPN and CDR2 is SVGIG (reference sequence). Trimming took 0 bases from V and 4 from J, leaving 9 bases between them. CDR3 nucleotide sequence: TGTGCCTGGAGTGTATGGGGGGGCACTGAAGCTTTCTTT. It codes for CAWSVWGGTEAFF.

The V gene is TRBV28, the J gene TRBJ2-7; 9 bases map to TRBD1. The CDR3 extends over 16 amino acids. Germline CDR1 MDHEN, CDR2 SYDVKM. V shed 5 bases, J shed 2 bases, and the junction held 10 bases outside the gene matches. CDR3 nucleotides: TGTGCCAGCAGTCCCACTATTGGGACAGGGACCTACGAGCAGTACTTC. Protein: CASSPTIGTGTYEQYF. The whole variable domain, filled in from reference TRBV28 and TRBJ2-7, reads DVKVTQSSRYLVKRTGEKVFLECVQDMDHENMFWYRQDPGLGLRLIYFSYDVKMKEKGDIPEGYSVSREKKERFSLILESASTNQTSMYLCASSPTIGTGTYEQYFGPGTRLTVT.

The chain carries TRBV7-7 and TRBJ2-6, with 10 bases identical to TRBD2. The V gene end was trimmed by 3 bases and the J gene end by 2 bases; junction bases not matched to a gene: 4. The CDR3 is made up of 17 amino acids. CDR1 and CDR2 from the germline V gene are SSHAT and FNYEAQ (reference sequence). CDR3 region: CASSFVAGGPGANVLTF. In nucleotides, the CDR3 is TGTGCCAGCAGCTTCGTAGCGGGAGGTCCTGGGGCCAACGTCCTGACTTTC.

This clone has a handful of counts. The chain recombines TRBV19 with TRBJ1-5; 9 positions agree with TRBD1. Germline V gene lookup returns CDR1 LNHDA and CDR2 SQIVND (reference sequence). V shed 5 bases and J 2 bases; nucleotides not matched to a gene: 4. CDR3 length equals 15 residues. DNA of the CDR3: TGTGCCAGTAGTTCCAGGACAGGGGGCAATCAGCCCCAGCATTTT. Residues: CASSSRTGGNQPQHF.

This clone occurred a few times. The genes are TRBV27 and TRBJ2-3; 11 bases agree with TRBD2. Trimming cost V 1 base and J 2 bases; bases outside gene matches: 11. The V gene's germline CDR1 is MNHEY and CDR2 SMNVEV (reference sequence). The CDR3 has 19 amino acids. CDR3 coding DNA: TGTGCCAGCAGTTTATGGACTAGCGGGCATCCCCTTCTCACAGATACGCAGTATTTT. Translation: CASSLWTSGHPLLTDTQYF.

The V and J genes are TRBV19 and TRBJ1-1; D might be TRBD1 (5 bases). Germline V gives CDR1 LNHDA, CDR2 SQIVND (reference sequence). The CDR3 runs 14 residues. Between the trimmed V and J ends, which lost 4 bases and 7 bases, there was a span of 16 bases. This chain's CDR3 is CASSTLGPGGEAFF. DNA of the CDR3: TGTGCCAGTAGTACCTTGGGACCGGGGGGTGAAGCTTTCTTT. The variable domain in full, with the rest retrieved from reference TRBV19 and TRBJ1-1, is DGGITQSPKYLFRKEGQNVTLSCEQNLNHDAMYWYRQDPGQGLRLIYYSQIVNDFQKGDIAEGYSVSREKKESFPLTVTSAQKNPTAFYLCASSTLGPGGEAFFGQGTRLTVV.

This chain links TRBV19 with TRBJ1-1; D may be TRBD1 (5 bases). The V end was cut by 4 bases, the J end by 5 bases, with 17 bases between. This CDR3 has 15 residues. From germline, CDR1 is LNHDA and CDR2 SQIVND (reference sequence). In DNA, the CDR3 is TGTGCCAGTAGTACGGCCCCCGGGGGAGAGACTGAAGCTTTCTTT. It specifies CASSTAPGGETEAFF.

This chain links TRBV19 with TRBJ2-1, with 9 bases identical to TRBD1. Trimming took 3 bases from V and 9 from J; bases not matched to a gene: 6. Germline V gives CDR1 LNHDA, CDR2 SQIVND (reference sequence). The CDR3 totals 14 residues. CDR3 protein: CASSMDRGVSEQFF. The CDR3 DNA follows: TGTGCCAGTAGTATGGACAGGGGCGTGAGTGAGCAGTTCTTC.

Here the CDR3 DNA reads TGTGCCAGCAGCCCGGGGGTCGGGAGGCCCTACGAGCAGTACTTC. Translation gives CASSPGVGRPYEQYF. The genes are TRBV3-1 (or the pseudogene TRBV3-2) and TRBJ2-7; 7 bases are a match to TRBD2. The germline V gene encodes CDR1 LGHDT and CDR2 YNNKEL (reference sequence). The CDR3 length is 15 residues. The J segment lost 2 bases and the V segment lost 4 bases, leaving 8 bases of the junction unmatched.

This clone was observed once. The J gene is TRBJ1-1, the V gene TRBV6-5; 11 positions agree with TRBD1. The V gene end was trimmed by 7 bases and the J gene end by 4 bases; junction bases not matched to a gene: 8. Germline V gene lookup returns CDR1 MNHEY and CDR2 SVGAGI. The CDR3 is 15 amino acids. CDR3 sequence (DNA): TGTGCCAGCATATCCCCCGGGACAGGGGGCACTGAAGCTTTCTTT. Protein: CASISPGTGGTEAFF.

This chain uses TRBV9 with TRBJ2-6; no reliable D call. The germline V gene has CDR1 SGDLS and CDR2 YYNGEE. V lost 0 bases to trimming and J lost 0 bases, with 4 bases between them. There are 15 residues in the CDR3. The CDR3 nucleotides read TGTGCCAGCAGCGTAGGTCTCTCTGGGGCCAACGTCCTGACTTTC. Translation: CASSVGLSGANVLTF.

This chain connects TRBV7-2 to TRBJ1-1; tentatively, D is TRBD1 (5 bases). Germline V gene data show CDR1 as SGHTA and CDR2 as FQGNSA. V was pared by 1 base and J by 5 bases, with 11 bases between. CDR3 size: 14 residues. CDR3 coding DNA: TGTGCCAGCAGCTTAGTGGAAGGGGTAACTGAAGCTTTCTTT. Protein sequence: CASSLVEGVTEAFF. Full variable domain (outside the CDR3, taken from reference TRBV7-2 and TRBJ1-1): GAGVSQSPSNKVTEKGKDVELRCDPISGHTALYWYRQSLGQGLEFLIYFQGNSAPDKSGLPSDRFSAERTGGSVSTLTIQRTQQEDSAVYLCASSLVEGVTEAFFGQGTRLTVV.